These 18 T cell receptor beta chains originate from one sample sequenced in a study of PD-L1 blockade in urothelial cancer. Generated by immunoSEQ multiplex PCR, the TCRdb table keeps only in-frame clones and is missing some. The sample contains 40,000 to 55,000 clones, 88% of which appear only once. Noted time point: peripheral blood 6 weeks after treatment start. This material consisted of PBMCs, taken around atezolizumab (anti-PD-L1) treatment. These receptors all stem from a man aged 60-69 years with urothelial cancer.

The gene calls are TRBV25-1 and TRBJ2-1; 9 positions agree with TRBD2. Germline V CDR1 and CDR2: MGHDK, SYGVNS. V was clipped by 4 bases and J by 3 bases; unmatched bases: 1. The CDR3 extends over 14 amino acids. The chain's CDR3 is CASSGAGGYNEQFF. CDR3 DNA: TGTGCCAGCAGTGGAGCGGGGGGCTACAATGAGCAGTTCTTC.

The chain combines TRBV6-1 with TRBJ2-1; D might be TRBD2 (6 bases). Between the trimmed V and J ends, which lost 8 bases and 0 bases, there was a span of 14 bases. Germline V CDR1 and CDR2: MNHNS, SASEGT. CDR3 size: 15 residues. CDR3 protein: CASGEDISSYNEQFF. CDR3 DNA sequence: TGTGCCAGCGGGGAGGACATCAGCTCCTACAATGAGCAGTTCTTC.

The chain is built from TRBV4-2 and TRBJ2-7, with 12 nucleotides matching TRBD2. From germline, CDR1 is LGHNA and CDR2 YNFKEQ. The V segment lost 7 bases and the J segment 2 bases; nucleotides outside the gene matches: 9. The CDR3 is 16 residues long. The CDR3 DNA reads TGTGCCAGCACACCGACTAGCGGGGGATCGGCCTACGAGCAGTACTTC. This gives the protein CASTPTSGGSAYEQYF.

V gene TRBV19 combines with J gene TRBJ2-5; weak D call: TRBD1 (7 bases). This CDR3 has 16 amino acids. CDR1 LNHDA and CDR2 SQIVND come from the germline V gene (reference sequence). The V end was cut by 1 base, the J end by 2 bases, with 14 bases between. The CDR3 spells CASSIAGRGRQETQYF. The CDR3 DNA reads TGTGCCAGTAGTATAGCCGGCAGGGGGAGGCAAGAGACCCAGTACTTC. Together with reference TRBV19 and TRBJ2-5, the CDR3 gives the full variable domain: DGGITQSPKYLFRKEGQNVTLSCEQNLNHDAMYWYRQDPGQGLRLIYYSQIVNDFQKGDIAEGYSVSREKKESFPLTVTSAQKNPTAFYLCASSIAGRGRQETQYFGPGTRLLVL.

V and J are TRBV27 and TRBJ1-6; D might be TRBD1 (5 bases). The CDR3 is 15 amino acids. V was cut by 0 bases and J by 8 bases, with 11 bases left in between. Per germline, CDR1 MNHEY and CDR2 SMNVEV (reference sequence). The CDR3 bases are TGTGCCAGCAGTTTATCGGGCAGGGTTGATTCACCCCTCCACTTT. Residues: CASSLSGRVDSPLHF.

The genes are TRBV15 and TRBJ2-5; 8 bases are shared with TRBD2. V shed 1 base, J shed 3 bases, and the junction held 4 bases outside the gene matches. The CDR3 covers 15 residues. Germline-derived CDR1 and CDR2 are LNHNV and YYDKDF (reference sequence). CDR3 sequence: CATSRANSGEETQYF. In nucleotides, the CDR3 is TGTGCCACCAGCAGAGCTAATAGCGGGGAAGAGACCCAGTACTTC.

The chain uses TRBV2 and TRBJ2-3; 7 bases map to TRBD2. This CDR3 comprises 18 residues. The trim removed 6 bases at V and 4 bases at J, leaving 19 bases unmatched. Germline CDR1 is SNHLY and CDR2 is FYNNEI. CDR3 DNA: TGTGCCAGCAGGGCAGGGATTTTGGCAATCGGGGGGTCAGATACGCAGTATTTT. Translated, it gives CASRAGILAIGGSDTQYF.

This clone has only one observation. This chain joins TRBV9 and TRBJ1-2; 9 bases fit TRBD1. The CDR3 spans 15 residues. CDR1 and CDR2 (germline): SGDLS, YYNGEE. Trimming removed 3 bases from V and 4 bases from J; junction bases left unmatched: 7. CDR3 DNA: TGTGCCAGCAGCGCGCTACAGGGGGCGGGCTATGGCTACACCTTC. Translation gives CASSALQGAGYGYTF.

This clone was recorded only once. V and J are TRBV28 and TRBJ2-3; 10 bases align to TRBD2. V gave up 8 bases and J gave up 5 bases; unmatched junction bases: 7. The CDR3 spans 14 residues. Germline V gene data show CDR1 as MDHEN and CDR2 as SYDVKM. The CDR3 protein is CASGQRGGRDTQYF. CDR3 DNA sequence: TGTGCCAGCGGCCAGCGGGGGGGCCGAGATACGCAGTATTTT.

The rearrangement links TRBV6-5 to TRBJ1-2, with 7 positions matching TRBD1. Germline values: CDR1 MNHEY, CDR2 SVGAGI. The CDR3 spans 15 residues. V was clipped by 6 bases and J by 0 bases; unmatched bases: 7. As DNA, the CDR3 is TGTGCCAGCAGACACCCAGGACAGGCTAACTATGGCTACACCTTC. This translates into CASRHPGQANYGYTF.

V is TRBV4-1 and J is TRBJ2-7; D ambiguous. V was trimmed by 4 bases and J by 1 base, leaving 20 bases between them. This CDR3 spans 17 amino acids. Germline V lookup: CDR1 MGHRA, CDR2 YSYEKL. CDR3 in DNA: TGCGCCAGCAGCCCCATCAGCCTAGGTCTGGTATCCTACGAGCAGTACTTC. It is translated as CASSPISLGLVSYEQYF.

The chain is built from TRBV10-2 and TRBJ2-1, with 12 nucleotides matching TRBD2. Germline V gene data show CDR1 as WSHSY and CDR2 as SAAADI. This CDR3 has 14 residues. Trimming cost V 7 bases and J 5 bases; bases outside gene matches: 3. The CDR3 here is CASMWTSGNNEQFF. The CDR3 region has the DNA TGCGCCAGCATGTGGACTAGCGGGAACAATGAGCAGTTCTTC.

The J gene is TRBJ1-1, the V gene TRBV2; D is unclear. The germline V gene has CDR1 SNHLY and CDR2 FYNNEI. This CDR3 contains 15 residues. V was cut by 0 bases and J by 4 bases, with 12 bases left in between. CDR3 nucleotide sequence: TGTGCCAGCAGTGAAGCGCCGGAGATGGGCACTGAAGCTTTCTTT. Translation gives CASSEAPEMGTEAFF.

This clone was recorded once. This chain links TRBV27 with TRBJ2-2; D perhaps matches TRBD2 (6 bases). V was clipped by 0 bases and J by 7 bases, with 12 bases between them. The CDR3 length is 15 residues. Looked up from germline, CDR1 is MNHEY and CDR2 is SMNVEV (reference sequence). This CDR3 reads CASSLSSGVNGELFF. CDR3 sequence (DNA): TGTGCCAGCAGTTTATCGTCGGGGGTTAACGGGGAGCTGTTTTTT.

The chain combines TRBV7-2 with TRBJ2-7, with 12 bases aligning to TRBD1. Germline CDR1 is SGHTA and CDR2 is FQGNSA. V shed 11 bases, J shed 5 bases, and the junction held 10 bases outside the gene matches. The CDR3 is 14 residues long. CDR3: CASGSGQGAHEQYF. Here the CDR3 DNA reads TGTGCCTCCGGATCGGGACAGGGGGCGCACGAGCAGTACTTC.

The chain carries TRBV9 and TRBJ2-3; TRBD2 matches 7 bases. CDR3 length: 15 residues. Trimming at V came to 3 bases and at J to 6 bases, leaving 10 bases not matched to a gene. CDR1 is SGDLS, CDR2 YYNGEE, per germline. The CDR3 sequence: CASSGIREAADTQYF. In nucleotides, the CDR3 is TGTGCCAGCAGCGGGATTCGGGAGGCAGCGGATACGCAGTATTTT.

The DNA of the CDR3 is TGTGCCAGCAGCTCCCGGGACATAACCTACGAGCAGTACTTC. Translating it yields CASSSRDITYEQYF. The chain uses TRBV7-9 and TRBJ2-7; TRBD1 might be the D (6 bases). Per the germline V gene, CDR1 is SEHNR and CDR2 is FQNEAQ (reference sequence). Trimming stripped 4 bases from V and 2 bases from J, with 12 bases between. CDR3 length: 14 amino acids.

This chain connects TRBV19 to TRBJ1-1; D is perhaps TRBD1 (6 bases). CDR3 length: 15 amino acids. CDR1 is LNHDA, CDR2 SQIVND, per germline (reference sequence). With 6 bases removed from V and 1 base from J, the gap between germline ends came to 15 bases. In nucleotides, the CDR3 is TGTGCCAGTAGCCCGAGGGGGAGAACGAACACTGAAGCTTTCTTT. Residues: CASSPRGRTNTEAFF.